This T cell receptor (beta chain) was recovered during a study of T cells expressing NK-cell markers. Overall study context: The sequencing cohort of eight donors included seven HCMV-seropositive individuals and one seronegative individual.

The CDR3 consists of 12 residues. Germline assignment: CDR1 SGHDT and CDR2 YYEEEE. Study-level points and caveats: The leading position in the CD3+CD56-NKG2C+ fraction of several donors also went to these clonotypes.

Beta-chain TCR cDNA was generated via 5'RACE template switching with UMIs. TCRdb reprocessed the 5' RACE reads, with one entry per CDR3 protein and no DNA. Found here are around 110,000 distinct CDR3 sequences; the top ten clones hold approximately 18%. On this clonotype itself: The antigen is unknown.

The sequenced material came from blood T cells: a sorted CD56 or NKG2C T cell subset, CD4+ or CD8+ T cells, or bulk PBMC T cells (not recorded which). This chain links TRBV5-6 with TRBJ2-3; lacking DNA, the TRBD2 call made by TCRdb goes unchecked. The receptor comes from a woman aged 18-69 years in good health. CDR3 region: CASSRSGDTQYF.